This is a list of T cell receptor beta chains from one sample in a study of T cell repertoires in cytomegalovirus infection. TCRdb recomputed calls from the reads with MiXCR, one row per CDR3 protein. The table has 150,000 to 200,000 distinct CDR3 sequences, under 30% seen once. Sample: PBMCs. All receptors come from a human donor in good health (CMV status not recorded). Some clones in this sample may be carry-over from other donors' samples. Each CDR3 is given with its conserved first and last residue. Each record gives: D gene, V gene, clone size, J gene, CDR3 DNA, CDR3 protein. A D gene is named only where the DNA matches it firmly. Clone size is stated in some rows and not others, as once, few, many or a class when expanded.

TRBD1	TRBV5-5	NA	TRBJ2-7	TGTGCCAGCAGCTCCGGACAGGGCGTCGCCTCCTACGAGCAGTACTTC	CASSSGQGVASYEQYF
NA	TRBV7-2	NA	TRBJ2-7	TGTGCCAGCAGCTCCCGGACAGAGTCCTACGAGCAGTACTTC	CASSSRTESYEQYF
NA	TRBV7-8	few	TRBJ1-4	TGTGCCAGCAGCTTAAGTGGCGCCAGCAAGGAACTGTTTTTT	CASSLSGASKELFF
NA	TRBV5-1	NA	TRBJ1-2	TGCGCCAGCAGCCCCGGTCGGGAGGACGGCTACACCTTC	CASSPGREDGYTF
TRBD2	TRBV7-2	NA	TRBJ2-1	TGTGCCAGCAGCTTCTCCGGACTAGCGGGGGGGAACAATGAGCAGTTCTTC	CASSFSGLAGGNNEQFF
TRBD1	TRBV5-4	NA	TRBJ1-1	TGTGCCAGCAGCTTGACAGGGGGCAAATCGCCTGAAGCTTTCTTT	CASSLTGGKSPEAFF
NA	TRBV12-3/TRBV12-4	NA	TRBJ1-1	TGTGCCAGCAGTTTCCTGGGGTCTGCTGAAGCTTTCTTT	CASSFLGSAEAFF
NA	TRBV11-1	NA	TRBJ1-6	TGTGCCAGCAGCTTAATTGAACCCCTCCACTTT	CASSLIEPLHF
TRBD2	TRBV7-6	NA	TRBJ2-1	TGTGCCAGCAGCTTAGTAGCGGGGGGTGCCTCCTACAATGAGCAGTTCTTC	CASSLVAGGASYNEQFF
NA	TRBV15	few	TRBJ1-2	TGTGCCACCAGCAGAGTAGAGGCTAGATACACCTTC	CATSRVEARYTF
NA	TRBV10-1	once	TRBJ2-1	TGCGCCACCTGGACTAACTGCTCCTACAATGAGCAGTTCTTC	CATWTNCSYNEQFF
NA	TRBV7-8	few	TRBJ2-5	TGTGCCAGCAGCTTACCCGAAGCGAAGACCCAGTACTTC	CASSLPEAKTQYF
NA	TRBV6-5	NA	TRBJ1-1	TGTGCCATCATCAACGGCGGGACCACTGAAGCTTTCTTT	CAIINGGTTEAFF
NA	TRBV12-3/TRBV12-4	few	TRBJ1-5	TGTGCCAGCAGTTTAGACAGGTTCCAGCCCCAGCATTTT	CASSLDRFQPQHF
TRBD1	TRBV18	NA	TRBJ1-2	TGTGCCAGCTCACCAGGACAGGGAAGCGGCTACACCTTC	CASSPGQGSGYTF